Presented here are 7 T cell receptor beta chains from one specimen sequenced in a study of CD8+ T cells in alopecia areata. As to treatment: oral pan-JAK inhibitor, 5-10 mg twice daily. Extracted from the samples, RNA was reverse transcribed into cDNA to serve as the sequencing template. Clones were sequenced by immunoSEQ multiplex PCR, and TCRdb holds only the in-frame ones, with some missing. Of about 190,000 clones listed, roughly three fifths are singletons. The specimen was CD4+ T cells sorted from blood, collected at week 4, from a patient treated with tofacitinib. These receptors all come from a human donor with alopecia areata.

The V gene is TRBV29-1, the J gene TRBJ1-5; the match to TRBD1 covers 8 bases. There are 13 residues in the CDR3. Germline V CDR1 and CDR2: SQVTM, ANQGSEA. Trimming took 6 bases from V and 4 from J; bases not matched to a gene: 5. DNA for the CDR3: TGCAGCGTCCAAACAGGGGGGAATCAGCCCCAGCATTTT. Its protein is CSVQTGGNQPQHF. The whole variable domain, filled in from reference TRBV29-1 and TRBJ1-5, reads SAVISQKPSRDICQRGTSLTIQCQVDSQVTMMFWYRQQPGQSLTLIATANQGSEATYESGFVIDKFPISRPNLTFSTLTVSNMSPEDSSIYLCSVQTGGNQPQHFGDGTRLSIL.

V is TRBV7-6 and J is TRBJ2-3, with D hard to call. Germline CDR1 is SGHVS and CDR2 is FNYEAQ. V lost 2 bases and J lost 2, with 14 bases in between. This CDR3 is 16 amino acids long. DNA of the CDR3: TGTGCCAGCAGCTTATTAAGTCGTCAGAACACAGATACGCAGTATTTT. It encodes CASSLLSRQNTDTQYF.

This clone was picked up a small number of times. Other DNA variants within this sample encode the same CDR3. This chain joins TRBV5-1 and TRBJ2-1; D is possibly TRBD2 (5 bases). The CDR3 loop spans 12 amino acids. CDR1 and CDR2 from the germline V gene are SGHRS and YFSETQ. The V and J ends lost 0 bases and 9 bases respectively, with 7 bases between them. The CDR3 DNA follows: TGCGCCAGCAGCTTGGTTGGAGGTGAGCAGTTCTTC. Protein product: CASSLVGGEQFF.

This chain connects TRBV6-5 to TRBJ2-5, with D tentatively TRBD2 (6 bases). Germline-derived CDR1 and CDR2 are MNHEY and SVGAGI. There are 13 residues in the CDR3. V lost 6 bases and J 5 bases, leaving 13 bases between the germline ends. The CDR3 nucleotides are TGTGCCAGCAGCGAGGGAGGCCGGGAGACCCAGTACTTC. Translating it yields CASSEGGRETQYF.

The rearrangement links TRBV30 to TRBJ1-5, with TRBD1 identical over 12 bases. After removal of 3 bases from V and 7 bases from J, the junction contained 7 bases not matched to a gene. The germline CDR1 and CDR2 sequences are GTSNPN and SVGIG (reference sequence). CDR3 length: 15 residues. The CDR3 sequence is CAWRGTGGNSQPQHF. Written as DNA, the CDR3 is TGTGCCTGGAGGGGGACAGGGGGCAATAGCCAGCCCCAGCATTTT.

The rearrangement joins TRBV5-1 to TRBJ2-7, with 12 bases fitting TRBD2. CDR1 and CDR2 (germline): SGHRS, YFSETQ. The junction had 3 bases not matched to a gene; V was cut back by 4 bases and J by 4 bases. The CDR3 runs to 14 residues. This CDR3 reads CASSPGTSGYEQYF. Here the CDR3 DNA reads TGCGCCAGCAGCCCCGGGACTAGCGGGTACGAGCAGTACTTC.

This chain connects TRBV5-1 to TRBJ2-7, with TRBD2 matching over 9 bases. Germline V gene lookup returns CDR1 SGHRS and CDR2 YFSETQ. The CDR3 is 15 residues long. J lost 0 bases, V lost 0 bases, and 1 base had no gene match. The CDR3 coding sequence is TGCGCCAGCAGCTTGGAACTAGCGGGCTCCTACGAGCAGTACTTC. This translates into CASSLELAGSYEQYF.